One and the same sample provided the 17 T cell receptor beta chains below, sequenced in a study of T-cell memory formation after mild COVID-19. TCRdb re-called the 5' RACE reads through MiXCR, storing one row per CDR3 protein. The table records roughly 370,000 distinct CDR3 sequences, about a sixth of them present only once. Sequenced: PBMCs or a T cell subset sorted from them (not recorded which). These receptor sequences come from a young man who had mild COVID-19 (a few samples of this study predate the infection). Cell type and time point are not known.

This clonotype was detected a few times. The rearrangement uses TRBV7-9 and TRBJ2-7, with D possibly matching TRBD1 (6 bases). Deletions cut 6 bases from V and 3 bases from J, with 12 bases between. From germline, CDR1 is SEHNR and CDR2 FQNEAQ (reference sequence). The CDR3 length is 13 residues. The CDR3 DNA reads as TGTGCCAGCAGACTGGACAGTTACTACGAGCAGTACGTC. It encodes CASRLDSYYEQYV.

The chain couples TRBV29-1 to TRBJ2-1; TRBD1 aligns across 7 bases. Germline CDR1 is SQVTM and CDR2 is ANQGSEA. Unmatched junction bases numbered 6, after V lost 2 bases and J lost 8 bases. CDR3 length: 13 residues. For the CDR3, the DNA is TGCAGCGTTGAAATAGGGGGCTTGGATGAGCAGTTCTTC. It encodes CSVEIGGLDEQFF.

This clonotype occurred a few times. The chain couples TRBV7-2 to TRBJ1-5; tentatively, D is TRBD1 (5 bases). Germline V CDR1 and CDR2: SGHTA, FQGNSA. Trimming removed 5 bases at V and 3 bases at J, with 14 bases between. The CDR3 sequence is 15 residues long. The CDR3 region has the DNA TGTGCCAGCAGCCCCGGACCGGGGCACAATCAGCCCCAGCATTTT. It codes for CASSPGPGHNQPQHF.

V is TRBV5-1 and J is TRBJ2-6; D might be TRBD1 or TRBD2, each matching 6 bases. The length of the CDR3 is 18 residues. Germline CDR1 reads SGHRS; CDR2 reads YFSETQ. The germline V and J ends were trimmed by 0 bases and 0 bases, with 13 bases remaining between them. The CDR3 sequence is CASSLVGGSFSGANVLTF. CDR3 nucleotide sequence: TGCGCCAGCAGCTTGGTAGGGGGGAGCTTCTCTGGGGCCAACGTCCTGACTTTC. Full variable domain (rest looked up from reference TRBV5-1 and TRBJ2-6): KAGVTQTPRYLIKTRGQQVTLSCSPISGHRSVSWYQQTPGQGLQFLFEYFSETQRNKGNFPGRFSGRQFSNSRSEMNVSTLELGDSALYLCASSLVGGSFSGANVLTFGAGSRLTVL.

This clonotype has a handful of counts. This CDR3 reads CASSVGQKDSLHGYTF. CDR3 sequence (DNA): TGTGCCAGCAGCGTAGGACAGAAAGACTCGCTTCATGGCTACACCTTC. The chain uses TRBV9 and TRBJ1-2; D might be TRBD1 (5 bases). This CDR3 region has 16 residues. V lost 0 bases, J lost 6 bases, and 18 bases lay in between. Germline values: CDR1 SGDLS, CDR2 YYNGEE.

This clonotype has just a few counts. This rearrangement joins TRBV5-1 to TRBJ1-1; TRBD1 agrees at 8 bases. With 2 bases clipped from V and 9 bases from J, the junction kept 18 bases outside the gene matches. CDR3 length: 17 residues. The germline V gene has CDR1 SGHRS and CDR2 YFSETQ. The CDR3 DNA sequence: TGCGCCAGCAGCTTTTCCGGGACAGGCCTTAAGACCGTGAAAGCTTTCTTT. It specifies CASSFSGTGLKTVKAFF.

This rearrangement joins TRBV7-9 to TRBJ1-4; D call uncertain. This CDR3 comprises 12 residues. V was shortened by 5 bases and J by 10 bases, with 11 bases between the two germline ends. Germline-derived CDR1 and CDR2 are SEHNR and FQNEAQ (reference sequence). In DNA, the CDR3 is TGTGCCAGCAGCGCGGTGGGCGGAAAACTGTTTTTT. This gives the protein CASSAVGGKLFF.

This clonotype was seen a few times. The CDR3 loop reads CASSLGWTGGNEQFF. Here the CDR3 DNA reads TGTGCCAGCAGCTTAGGGTGGACAGGGGGCAATGAGCAGTTCTTC. V and J are TRBV11-2 and TRBJ2-1; 10 nucleotides match TRBD1. The germline CDR1 and CDR2 sequences are SGHAT and FQNNGV. This CDR3 comprises 15 residues. Trimming cost V 1 base and J 6 bases; bases outside gene matches: 3.

CDR3 coding DNA: TGCGCCAGCAGGTGGGGGCTTAATTCACCCCTCCACTTT. This codes for CASRWGLNSPLHF. This sequence joins TRBV5-1 and TRBJ1-6; D is possibly TRBD1 (6 bases). CDR3 size: 13 residues. From germline, CDR1 is SGHRS and CDR2 YFSETQ. V was trimmed by 5 bases and J by 6 bases, leaving 9 bases between them.

This clonotype has at least ten counts. V is TRBV5-1 and J is TRBJ2-1, with a possible D match to TRBD2 (5 bases). V was pared by 0 bases and J by 4 bases, with 8 bases between. This CDR3 is built from 14 residues. Germline-derived CDR1 and CDR2 are SGHRS and YFSETQ. In nucleotides, the CDR3 is TGCGCCAGCAGCTTGGCTCCGGGGTACAATGAGCAGTTCTTC. This sequence encodes CASSLAPGYNEQFF.

The chain recombines TRBV10-3 with TRBJ2-5, with 9 bases fitting TRBD1. Germline CDR1 is ENHRY and CDR2 is SYGVKD. The CDR3 sequence is 14 residues long. Trimming removed 10 bases from V and 3 bases from J; junction bases left unmatched: 9. DNA for the CDR3: TGTGCCAGCGCACGCCGGGACAGGGAAGAGACCCAGTACTTC. Translation: CASARRDREETQYF.

The sample holds many counts of this clonotype. The chain uses TRBV5-8 and TRBJ2-3, with D perhaps matching TRBD1 or TRBD2 (6 bases each). CDR1 and CDR2 from the germline V gene are SGHTS and YDEGEE. CDR3 length: 15 amino acids. Trimming removed 1 base from V and 2 bases from J, with 11 bases in between. The CDR3 DNA is TGTGCCAGCAGCTTGTGGGGGGCGACCACAGATACGCAGTATTTT. Translated: CASSLWGATTDTQYF.

This clonotype was counted between two and nine times. V is TRBV6-5 and J is TRBJ1-6; D is uncertain. V was pared by 6 bases and J by 0 bases, with 15 bases between. Germline values: CDR1 MNHEY, CDR2 SVGAGI. The CDR3 extends over 17 amino acids. The CDR3 DNA follows: TGTGCCAGCAGCCCTTTTGGCAGAAGCTCCTATAATTCACCCCTCCACTTT. Protein sequence: CASSPFGRSSYNSPLHF.

This sequence joins TRBV7-8 and TRBJ1-5; 7 bases are shared with TRBD1. Germline V gene lookup returns CDR1 SGHVS and CDR2 FQNEAQ. Losses at the gene ends were 4 bases for V and 5 bases for J; bases not matched to a gene: 5. The CDR3 contains 14 residues. CDR3 in amino acids: CASSSYRGDQPQHF. The CDR3 DNA follows: TGTGCCAGCAGCTCTTACAGGGGTGATCAGCCCCAGCATTTT.

This clonotype was picked up one time. The CDR3, as DNA: TGCGCCAGCAGCCAAGGTCCGAATCAAGAGACCCAGTACTTC. Protein: CASSQGPNQETQYF. J is TRBJ2-5 and V is TRBV4-3; D gene uncertain. The CDR3 totals 14 residues. Trimming took off 1 base at V and 2 bases at J, with 8 bases between the two ends. Germline V lookup: CDR1 LGHNA, CDR2 YSLEER.

The chain has TRBV29-1 and TRBJ2-5; D not resolved. Germline lookup yields CDR1 SQVTM and CDR2 ANQGSEA. There are 11 residues in the CDR3. Trimming removed 4 bases from V and 1 base from J, with 4 bases in between. The DNA of the CDR3 is TGCAGCGTTGGGACCCAAGAGACCCAGTACTTC. This translates into CSVGTQETQYF.

This clonotype appeared many times. The chain has TRBV24-1 and TRBJ2-1, with 7 bases lining up with TRBD2. The junction had 5 bases not matched to a gene; V was cut back by 5 bases and J by 8 bases. CDR3 length: 13 amino acids. The germline V gene encodes CDR1 KGHDR and CDR2 SFDVKD. The CDR3 loop reads CATSVSGADEQFF. The DNA of the CDR3 is TGTGCCACCAGTGTAAGCGGGGCGGATGAGCAGTTCTTC.